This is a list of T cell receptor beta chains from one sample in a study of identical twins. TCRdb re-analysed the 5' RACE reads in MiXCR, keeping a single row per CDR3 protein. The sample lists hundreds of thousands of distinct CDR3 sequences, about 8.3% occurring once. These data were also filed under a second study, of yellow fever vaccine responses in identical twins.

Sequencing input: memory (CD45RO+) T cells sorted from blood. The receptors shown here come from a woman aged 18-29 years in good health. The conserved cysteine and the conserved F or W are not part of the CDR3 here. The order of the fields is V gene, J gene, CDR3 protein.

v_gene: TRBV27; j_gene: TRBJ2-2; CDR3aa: ASSWSGALNTGELF
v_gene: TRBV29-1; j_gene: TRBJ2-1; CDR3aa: SVQGRGYNEQF
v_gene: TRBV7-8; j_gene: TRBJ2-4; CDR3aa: ASSLEGLAGLAKNIQY
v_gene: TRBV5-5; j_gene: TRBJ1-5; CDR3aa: ASSSYRDNQPQH
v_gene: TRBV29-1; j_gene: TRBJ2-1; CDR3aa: SASGTSGHNEQF
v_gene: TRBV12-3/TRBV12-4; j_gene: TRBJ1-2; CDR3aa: ASSLTGDYGYT
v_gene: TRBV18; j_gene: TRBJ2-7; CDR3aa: ASSPPNYGGEQY
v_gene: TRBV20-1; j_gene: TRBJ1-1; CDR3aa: SAQKGSSVAF
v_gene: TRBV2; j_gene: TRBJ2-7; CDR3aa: ASSFGTSDEQY
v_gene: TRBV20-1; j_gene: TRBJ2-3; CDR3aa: SADRPGFTDTQY
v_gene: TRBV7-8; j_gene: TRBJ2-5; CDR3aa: ASSPRLAKYQETQY
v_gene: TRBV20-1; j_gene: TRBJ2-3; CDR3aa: SVQGGKGFADTQY
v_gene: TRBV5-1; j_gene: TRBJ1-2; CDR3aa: ASSQNDRVGGYT
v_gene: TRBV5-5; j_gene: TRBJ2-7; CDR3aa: ASSRDSGTGLYEQY
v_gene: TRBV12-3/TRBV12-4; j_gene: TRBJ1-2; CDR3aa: ASSYIGGYT
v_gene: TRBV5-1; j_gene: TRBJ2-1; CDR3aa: ASSWTSGGPNNEQF
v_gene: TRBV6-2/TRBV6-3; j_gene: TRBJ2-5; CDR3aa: ASSYQGRGETQY
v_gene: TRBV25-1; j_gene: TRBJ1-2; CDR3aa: ASSDLHQGRRGYT
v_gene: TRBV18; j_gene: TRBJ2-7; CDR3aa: ASSLGTDPWGEQY
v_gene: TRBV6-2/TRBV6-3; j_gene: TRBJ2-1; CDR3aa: ASSYLRGLYNEQF
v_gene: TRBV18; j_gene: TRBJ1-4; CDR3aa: ASSPPGPESEKLF
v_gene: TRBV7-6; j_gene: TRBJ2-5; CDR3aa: ASSLKGAGLETQY
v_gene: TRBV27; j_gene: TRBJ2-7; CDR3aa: ASSLSNLGYEQY
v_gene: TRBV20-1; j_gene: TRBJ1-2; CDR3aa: SATTRGSNYGYT
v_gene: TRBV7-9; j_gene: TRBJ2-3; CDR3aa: ASSLVSGHPTQY
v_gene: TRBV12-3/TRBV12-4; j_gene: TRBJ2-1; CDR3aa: ASSFASFQSSYNEQF
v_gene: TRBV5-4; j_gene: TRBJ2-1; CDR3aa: ASSPKRSEGGYNEQF
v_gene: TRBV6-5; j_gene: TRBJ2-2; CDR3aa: ASSYGVVSNTGELF
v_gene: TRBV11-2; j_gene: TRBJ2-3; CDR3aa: ASRQTGYTDTQY
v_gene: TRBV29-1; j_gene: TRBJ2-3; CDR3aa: SVLGDSSSTDTQY
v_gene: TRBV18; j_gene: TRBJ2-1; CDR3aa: ASSPGLAGIYEQF
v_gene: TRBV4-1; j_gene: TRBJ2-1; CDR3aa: ASSLRDRTINEQF
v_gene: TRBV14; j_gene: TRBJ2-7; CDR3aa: ASSRALREEQY
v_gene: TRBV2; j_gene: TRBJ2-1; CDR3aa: ASRITGELAGQQF
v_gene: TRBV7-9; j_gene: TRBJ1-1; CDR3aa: ASTPGRQNTEAF
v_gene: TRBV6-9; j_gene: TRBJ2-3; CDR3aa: ARGGVEKQGARTDTQY
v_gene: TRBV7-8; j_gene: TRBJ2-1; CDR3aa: ASSTRGLVYNEQF
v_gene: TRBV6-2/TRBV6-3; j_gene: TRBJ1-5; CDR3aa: ASSYRFNQPQH
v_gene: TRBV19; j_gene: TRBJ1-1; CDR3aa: ATHTRGSTEAF
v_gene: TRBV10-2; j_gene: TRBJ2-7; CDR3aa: ASSDRTSYEQY